This T cell receptor beta chain was captured in a study of shared clonotypes between healthy human individuals. For the study at large: Those who served as donors were a couple of women and a few men between the ages of 18 and 49. Overall study findings and caveats: The represented genetic and exposure-history diversity was limited by the small number of donors.

The assay ran at deep level. Profiling relied on immunoSEQ multiplex PCR, and the TCRdb table lists in-frame clones only, not all of them. The sample lists around 700,000 clones; 60% to 75% were seen once. In its sample, this clone was seen many times. Its antigen is unidentified. CDR3 length: 14 amino acids. Germline CDR1 SNHLY, CDR2 FYNNEI. The ends were cut back, 8 bases at V and 0 bases at J, with 11 bases in the middle. Sequenced: memory CD4+ T cells sorted from blood. Subset reported: CD45RA-negative fraction. V and J are TRBV2 and TRBJ2-1; the D is unclear. The clonotype comes from a woman under 40 in good health. As DNA, the CDR3 is TGTGCCAGCCTTAGTGAGAACTCCTACAATGAGCAGTTCTTC. Translated, it gives CASLSENSYNEQFF.